Below, 13 T cell receptor beta chains from the same sample are listed, as sequenced in a study of blood T cell repertoires in COVID-19. The table came from immunoSEQ multiplex PCR; TCRdb's copy has only in-frame clones and leaves some out. The table lists roughly 300,000 clones, 84% of them singletons. The sample taken for sequencing was peripheral blood. The source is a human donor with COVID-19, enrolled during active disease. The donor label of this sample is uncertain.

This chain joins TRBV7-9 and TRBJ2-5; possible D gene TRBD2, 6 bases. With 0 bases removed from V and 5 bases from J, the gap between germline ends came to 13 bases. Germline CDR1 reads SEHNR; CDR2 reads FQNEAQ (reference sequence). The CDR3 extends over 15 amino acids. The CDR3 sequence is CASSLASGIRETQYF. DNA of the CDR3: TGTGCCAGCAGCTTAGCTAGCGGAATTAGGGAGACCCAGTACTTC.

J is TRBJ1-6 and V is TRBV28; D call uncertain. The V and J ends lost 6 bases and 10 bases respectively, with 13 bases between them. Germline values: CDR1 MDHEN, CDR2 SYDVKM. The length of the CDR3 is 13 residues. CDR3: CASRSQIQSPLHF. The CDR3 DNA reads as TGTGCCAGCAGATCCCAGATTCAATCACCCCTCCACTTT.

The chain uses TRBV7-9 and TRBJ1-4, with D tentatively TRBD1 (6 bases). CDR3 length equals 18 residues. Germline CDR1 reads SEHNR; CDR2 reads FQNEAQ (reference sequence). V was shortened by 1 base and J by 0 bases, with 15 bases between the two germline ends. The CDR3 protein is CASSLGRGPPATNEKLFF. The DNA for the CDR3 is TGTGCCAGCAGCTTAGGCAGGGGCCCGCCTGCAACTAATGAAAAACTGTTTTTT.

This clone was observed once. This rearrangement joins TRBV24-1 to TRBJ2-2; the match to TRBD1 covers 9 bases. V lost 6 bases, J lost 8 bases, and 12 bases stayed unmatched. Germline lookup yields CDR1 KGHDR and CDR2 SFDVKD. The CDR3 is made up of 16 amino acids. This CDR3 reads CATSKLGTGSTGELFF. CDR3 bases: TGTGCCACCAGTAAACTTGGGACAGGGAGTACGGGGGAGCTGTTTTTT.

Worth noting for this clone: Within the sample, other DNA sequences also encode this same CDR3. V gene TRBV28 combines with J gene TRBJ1-5; the D gene is possibly TRBD1 (6 bases). The V end was cut by 6 bases, the J end by 2 bases, with 8 bases between. CDR3 length: 13 residues. CDR1 is MDHEN and CDR2 is SYDVKM in the germline V gene. In nucleotides, the CDR3 is TGTGCCAGCAGCAGACAGGGCAATCAGCCCCAGCATTTT. This codes for CASSRQGNQPQHF.

This clone was seen a single time. CDR3 loop: CAWSGLINQPQHF. CDR3 DNA: TGTGCCTGGAGTGGACTGATCAATCAGCCCCAGCATTTT. The V and J genes are TRBV30 and TRBJ1-5; D call uncertain. From germline, CDR1 is GTSNPN and CDR2 SVGIG (reference sequence). Trimming cost V 1 base and J 3 bases, with 7 bases left between them. The CDR3 covers 13 residues.

The rearrangement joins TRBV12-3 or TRBV12-4 to TRBJ2-1; perhaps TRBD2 as D (6 bases). V was cut by 5 bases and J by 12 bases, with 17 bases left in between. This CDR3 has 13 residues. The CDR3 nucleotides read TGTGCCAGCAGTCCCCCTAGCGTATCGGGGCAGTTCTTC. Its translation: CASSPPSVSGQFF.

CDR3 in DNA: TGTGCCAGCAGCCAAGACACTAGCGGACTAAACATTCAGTACTTC. Amino acids: CASSQDTSGLNIQYF. V and J are TRBV3-1 (or the pseudogene TRBV3-2) and TRBJ2-4; TRBD2 aligns across 8 bases. J gave up 6 bases and V 0 bases, and 4 bases lay outside the gene matches. This CDR3 spans 15 amino acids. Germline CDR1 and CDR2: LGHDT and YNNKEL (reference sequence).

V and J are TRBV25-1 and TRBJ2-5; TRBD2 is a possible D gene (6 bases). This CDR3 contains 15 residues. The germline V and J ends were trimmed by 4 bases and 1 base, with 13 bases remaining between them. The germline CDR1 and CDR2 sequences are MGHDK and SYGVNS. Here the CDR3 reads CASSGGTLRQETQYF. CDR3 DNA: TGTGCCAGCAGTGGCGGGACTCTCCGCCAAGAGACCCAGTACTTC. Using reference TRBV25-1 and TRBJ2-5 for the parts outside the CDR3, the full variable domain is EADIYQTPRYLVIGTGKKITLECSQTMGHDKMYWYQQDPGMELHLIHYSYGVNSTEKGDLSSESTVSRIRTEHFPLTLESARPSHTSQYLCASSGGTLRQETQYFGPGTRLLVL.

Remarks on this clone: Other DNA sequences in this specimen translate into the identical CDR3. The chain is built from TRBV12-3 or TRBV12-4 and TRBJ1-2; D uncertain. Trimming took off 6 bases at V and 3 bases at J, with 11 bases between the two ends. The CDR3 sequence is 13 residues long. In nucleotides, the CDR3 is TGTGCCAGCAGCCTATCGGGGTACTATGGCTACACCTTC. Translation: CASSLSGYYGYTF.

The J gene is TRBJ2-2, the V gene TRBV7-3; D possibly corresponds to TRBD2 (7 bases). The V end was cut by 1 base, the J end by 2 bases, with 11 bases between. The CDR3 totals 16 residues. Germline lookup yields CDR1 SGHTA and CDR2 FQGTGA. The CDR3 bases are TGTGCCAGCAGCTTAAGGGCGGGGGCAAACACCGGGGAGCTGTTTTTT. It translates to CASSLRAGANTGELFF.

This clone was detected once. CDR3 sequence (DNA): TGTGCCAGCAGTTACATCTACGGGACTAGCCGGGAGACCCAGTACTTC. This translates into CASSYIYGTSRETQYF. This rearrangement joins TRBV6-5 to TRBJ2-5, with 9 positions matching TRBD2. Germline V lookup: CDR1 MNHEY, CDR2 SVGAGI. This CDR3 contains 16 residues. J was trimmed by 5 bases and V by 2 bases; bases with no gene match: 9.

The chain combines TRBV5-1 with TRBJ2-2; D is possibly TRBD1 (6 bases). The CDR3 consists of 14 residues. Germline values: CDR1 SGHRS, CDR2 YFSETQ. Trimming pared 5 bases from V and 1 base from J, leaving 9 bases between. CDR3 region: CASRVGQNTGELFF. DNA for the CDR3: TGCGCCAGCAGGGTGGGACAGAACACCGGGGAGCTGTTTTTT.